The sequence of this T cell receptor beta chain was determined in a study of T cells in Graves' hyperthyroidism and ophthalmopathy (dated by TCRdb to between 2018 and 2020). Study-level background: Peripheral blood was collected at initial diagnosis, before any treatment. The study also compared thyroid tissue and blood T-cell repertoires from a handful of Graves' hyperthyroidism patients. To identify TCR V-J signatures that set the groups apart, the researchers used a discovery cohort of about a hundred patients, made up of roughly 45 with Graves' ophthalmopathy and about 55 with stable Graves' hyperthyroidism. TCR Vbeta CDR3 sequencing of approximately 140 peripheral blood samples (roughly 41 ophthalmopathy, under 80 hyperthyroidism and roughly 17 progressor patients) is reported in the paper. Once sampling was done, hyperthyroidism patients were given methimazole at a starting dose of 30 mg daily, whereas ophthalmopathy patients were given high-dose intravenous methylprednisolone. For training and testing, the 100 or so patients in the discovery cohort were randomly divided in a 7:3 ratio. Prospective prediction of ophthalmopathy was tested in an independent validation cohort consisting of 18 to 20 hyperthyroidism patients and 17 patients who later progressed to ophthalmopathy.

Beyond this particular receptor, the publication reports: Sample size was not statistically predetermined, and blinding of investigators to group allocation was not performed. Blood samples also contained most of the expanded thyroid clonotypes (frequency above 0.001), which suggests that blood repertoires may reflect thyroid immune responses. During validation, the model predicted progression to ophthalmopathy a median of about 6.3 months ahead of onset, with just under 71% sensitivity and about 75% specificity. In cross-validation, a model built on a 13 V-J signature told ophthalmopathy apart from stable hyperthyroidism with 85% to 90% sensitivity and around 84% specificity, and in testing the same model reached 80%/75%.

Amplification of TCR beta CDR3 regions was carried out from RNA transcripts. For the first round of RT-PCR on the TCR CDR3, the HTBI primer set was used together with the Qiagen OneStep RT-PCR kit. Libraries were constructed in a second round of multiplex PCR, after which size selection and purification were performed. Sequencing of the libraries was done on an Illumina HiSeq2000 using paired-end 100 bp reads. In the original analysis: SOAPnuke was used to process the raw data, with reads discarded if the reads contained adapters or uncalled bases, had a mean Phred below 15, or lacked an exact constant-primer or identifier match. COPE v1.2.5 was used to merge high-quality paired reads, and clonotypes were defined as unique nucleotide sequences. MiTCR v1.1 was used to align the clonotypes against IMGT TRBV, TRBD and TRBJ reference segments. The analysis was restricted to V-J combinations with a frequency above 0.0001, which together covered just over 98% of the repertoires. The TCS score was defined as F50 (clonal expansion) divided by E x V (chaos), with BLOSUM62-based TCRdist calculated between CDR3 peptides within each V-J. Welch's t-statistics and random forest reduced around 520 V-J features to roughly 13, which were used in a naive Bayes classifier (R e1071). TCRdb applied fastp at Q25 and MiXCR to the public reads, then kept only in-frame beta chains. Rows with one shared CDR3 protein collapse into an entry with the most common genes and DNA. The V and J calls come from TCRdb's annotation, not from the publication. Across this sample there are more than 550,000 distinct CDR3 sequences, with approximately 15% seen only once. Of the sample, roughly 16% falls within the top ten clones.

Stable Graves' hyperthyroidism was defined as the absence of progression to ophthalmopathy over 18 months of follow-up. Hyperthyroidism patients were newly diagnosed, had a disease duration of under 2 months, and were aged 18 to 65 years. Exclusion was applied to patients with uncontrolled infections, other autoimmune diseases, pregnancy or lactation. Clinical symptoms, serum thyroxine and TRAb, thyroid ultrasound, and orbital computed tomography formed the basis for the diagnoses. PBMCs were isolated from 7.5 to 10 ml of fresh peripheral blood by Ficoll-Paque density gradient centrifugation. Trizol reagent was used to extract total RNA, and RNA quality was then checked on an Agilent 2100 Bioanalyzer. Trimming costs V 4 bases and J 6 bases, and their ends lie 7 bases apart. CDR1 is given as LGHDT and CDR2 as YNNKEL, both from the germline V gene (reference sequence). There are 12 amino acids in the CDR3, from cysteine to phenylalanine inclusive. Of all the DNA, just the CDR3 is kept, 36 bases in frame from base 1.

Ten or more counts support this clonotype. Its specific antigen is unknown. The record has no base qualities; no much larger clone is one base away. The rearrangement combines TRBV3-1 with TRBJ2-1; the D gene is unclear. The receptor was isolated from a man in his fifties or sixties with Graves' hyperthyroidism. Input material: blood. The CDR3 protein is CASSPPSNEQFF. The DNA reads TGTGCCAGCAGCCCCCCATCCAATGAGCAGTTCTTC.